The text below deals with one T cell receptor (beta chain). What it recognizes is unknown. The data stem from a study of cytomegalovirus exposure and HLA in healthy donors. The PCR had 60 Vbeta and 13 Jbeta primers. Assay used: immunoSEQ multiplex PCR; TCRdb lists only in-frame clones, some missing. Altogether 120,000 to 150,000 clones are present, over 60% being singletons, with the ten largest covering roughly 1.2%. The study, taken as a whole, reports: Within an earlier analysis, most TCR beta V segments proved productive either about 90% or about 30% of the time. TCR beta sequences reportedly predicted most subjects' HLA-A and HLA-B alleles accurately.

CDR1 and CDR2 from the germline V gene are SGHRS and YFSETQ. The CDR3 runs to 15 residues. V shed 0 bases and J shed 0 bases, with 7 bases lying between them. Sequenced: PBMCs. The clonotype originates from a male donor in good health and CMV-seropositive. This chain uses TRBV5-1 with TRBJ1-3; D ambiguous. CDR3 sequence: CASSLDQISGNTIYF. The CDR3 DNA reads as TGCGCCAGCAGCTTGGACCAGATCTCTGGAAACACCATATATTTT.